The next 20 T cell receptor beta chains were all read from a single sample in a study of blood T cell repertoires in COVID-19. The protocol was immunoSEQ multiplex PCR, while the TCRdb copy is restricted to in-frame clones and leaves out a portion. Of around 68,000 clones listed, 70% to 85% are singletons. The sequencing input was peripheral blood. The receptors come from a man of 80 years or more with active COVID-19.

The V and J genes are TRBV5-6 and TRBJ2-3; 11 bases are a match to TRBD2. V gave up 2 bases and J gave up 6 bases; unmatched junction bases: 8. CDR1 is SGHDT, CDR2 YYEEEE, per germline. The CDR3 contains 16 residues. CDR3 in amino acids: CASSFKGLAGGDTQYF. In DNA, the CDR3 is TGTGCCAGCAGCTTCAAAGGTCTAGCGGGAGGTGATACGCAGTATTTT.

This chain uses TRBV4-3 with TRBJ2-3, with D possibly TRBD2 on 5 matching bases. The CDR3 loop spans 13 amino acids. The ends were cut back, 0 bases at V and 12 bases at J, with 13 bases in the middle. Germline lookup yields CDR1 LGHNA and CDR2 YSLEER. CDR3 sequence: CASSQEPGEPQYF. The CDR3 DNA sequence: TGCGCCAGCAGCCAAGAACCCGGGGAGCCCCAGTATTTT.

This chain connects TRBV7-9 to TRBJ2-3; D not resolved. CDR3 length: 15 residues. V was pared by 11 bases and J by 6 bases, with 24 bases between. The germline V gene encodes CDR1 SEHNR and CDR2 FQNEAQ (reference sequence). The CDR3 DNA is TGTGCCGGCTCGGAGCTACATCTAATAACGGATACGCAGTATTTT. It specifies CAGSELHLITDTQYF.

The chain joins TRBV19 to TRBJ1-2; the D is unclear. Germline loops: CDR1 LNHDA, CDR2 SQIVND (reference sequence). The CDR3 has 15 amino acids. V lost 6 bases and J lost 2, with 16 bases in between. CDR3: CASSKTQALNYGYTF. Here the CDR3 DNA reads TGTGCCAGTAGCAAAACCCAGGCACTGAACTATGGCTACACCTTC.

The CDR3 bases are TGTGCCATCAGTCTCGGGAACACTGAAGCTTTCTTT. Amino acids: CAISLGNTEAFF. The V gene is TRBV10-3, the J gene TRBJ1-1; D remains unclear. V was trimmed by 5 bases and J by 1 base, leaving 5 bases between them. The CDR3 extends over 12 amino acids. CDR1 is ENHRY and CDR2 is SYGVKD in the germline V gene.

This clone was found once. The chain has TRBV15 and TRBJ1-4, with D unresolved. The CDR3 is 12 residues long. Deletions cut 6 bases from V and 8 bases from J, with 10 bases between. CDR1 is LNHNV and CDR2 is YYDKDF in the germline V gene (reference sequence). The CDR3 nucleotides are TGTGCCACCAGGAGGGATGTGGAAAAACTGTTTTTT. Translated: CATRRDVEKLFF.

The chain is built from TRBV28 and TRBJ1-4; 8 bases are shared with TRBD1. This CDR3 comprises 14 residues. Germline V gives CDR1 MDHEN, CDR2 SYDVKM. The V gene end was trimmed by 4 bases and the J gene end by 4 bases; junction bases not matched to a gene: 2. This CDR3 is CASSSGQGNEKLFF. The CDR3 region has the DNA TGTGCCAGCAGTTCCGGACAGGGTAATGAAAAACTGTTTTTT.

V gene TRBV4-3 combines with J gene TRBJ1-2; possible D gene TRBD1, 6 bases. With 0 bases removed from V and 4 bases from J, the gap between germline ends came to 6 bases. Per the germline V gene, CDR1 is LGHNA and CDR2 is YSLEER. This CDR3 comprises 13 residues. This CDR3 reads CASSQEDSYGYTF. The CDR3 DNA follows: TGCGCCAGCAGCCAAGAGGACAGCTATGGCTACACCTTC.

The V call is TRBV4-2, the J call TRBJ2-2, with TRBD2 matching over 13 bases. J lost 1 base, V lost 4 bases, and 3 bases had no gene match. Germline V gene sequence: CDR1 LGHNA, CDR2 YNFKEQ. This CDR3 comprises 17 residues. The CDR3 is CASSPGTSGVNTGELFF. DNA of the CDR3: TGTGCCAGCAGCCCGGGGACTAGCGGGGTGAACACCGGGGAGCTGTTTTTT.

For the CDR3, the DNA is TGTGCCAGCAGCGATAAGACAGGGAAGCAGCCCCAGCATTTT. This encodes CASSDKTGKQPQHF. The V gene is TRBV3-1 (or the pseudogene TRBV3-2), the J gene TRBJ1-5, with TRBD1 identical over 7 bases. With 5 bases clipped from V and 7 bases from J, the junction kept 8 bases outside the gene matches. This CDR3 spans 14 amino acids. Germline assignment: CDR1 LGHDT and CDR2 YNNKEL (reference sequence).

The V gene is TRBV2, the J gene TRBJ2-3; TRBD1 matches 9 bases. This CDR3 comprises 15 residues. V lost 2 bases to trimming and J lost 5 bases; unmatched junction nucleotides: 5. Germline V lookup: CDR1 SNHLY, CDR2 FYNNEI. CDR3 DNA: TGTGCCAGCAGTGAATTGGGACAGGGATTAGATACGCAGTATTTT. Translation gives CASSELGQGLDTQYF. The variable domain in full, completed from reference TRBV2 and TRBJ2-3, reads EPEVTQTPSHQVTQMGQEVILRCVPISNHLYFYWYRQILGQKVEFLVSFYNNEISEKSEIFDDQFSVERPDGSNFTLKIRSTKLEDSAMYFCASSELGQGLDTQYFGPGTRLTVL.

This chain joins TRBV4-1 and TRBJ2-6; D remains unclear. Germline CDR1 MGHRA, CDR2 YSYEKL. This CDR3 has 15 amino acids. V lost 1 base, J lost 2 bases, and 6 bases lay in between. In DNA, the CDR3 is TGCGCCAGCAGCCAAGTTACAACTGGGGCCAACGTCCTGACTTTC. This codes for CASSQVTTGANVLTF.

V usage is TRBV24-1 and J usage is TRBJ2-1, with 7 bases lining up with TRBD2. Unmatched junction bases numbered 11, after V lost 10 bases and J lost 6 bases. Germline CDR1 reads KGHDR; CDR2 reads SFDVKD. CDR3 length: 14 amino acids. The CDR3 loop reads CATIGGPSGNEQFF. The CDR3, as DNA: TGTGCCACGATAGGAGGGCCTAGCGGCAATGAGCAGTTCTTC.

J is TRBJ1-1 and V is TRBV3-1 (or the pseudogene TRBV3-2); 8 positions match TRBD1. Trimming at V came to 4 bases and at J to 5 bases, leaving 3 bases not matched to a gene. The germline gives CDR1 LGHDT, CDR2 YNNKEL (reference sequence). The CDR3 contains 13 residues. The CDR3 DNA reads as TGTGCCAGCAGCCGTACAGGGGGTACTGAAGCTTTCTTT. It specifies CASSRTGGTEAFF.

The chain is built from TRBV21-1 and TRBJ1-1. TRBV21-1 is reported as a pseudogene. The CDR3 has 13 residues. The CDR3 is CASSLGGNTEAFF. CDR3 DNA sequence: TGTGCCAGCAGCCTAGGCGGTAACACTGAAGCTTTCTTT.

This chain uses TRBV7-2 with TRBJ1-4; possible D gene TRBD1, 5 bases. V dropped 5 bases and J dropped 3 bases, with 10 bases sitting between them. The CDR3 extends over 14 amino acids. Germline values: CDR1 SGHTA, CDR2 FQGNSA. The CDR3 protein is CASSLLGPNEKLFF. The CDR3 DNA reads as TGTGCCAGCAGCCTATTGGGGCCTAATGAAAAACTGTTTTTT.

The CDR3 coding sequence is TGTGCCAGCAGTAATAGCGGGGGGGCCACAGATACGCAGTATTTT. Translated: CASSNSGGATDTQYF. The genes are TRBV6-4 and TRBJ2-3, with TRBD2 matching 11 bases. The V gene's germline CDR1 is MRHNA and CDR2 SNTAGT. Losses at the gene ends were 5 bases for V and 2 bases for J; bases not matched to a gene: 3. The CDR3 runs 15 residues.

The CDR3 DNA sequence: TGCAGTGCTGCAGGGGTCGGAGCTTTCTTT. Translated: CSAAGVGAFF. This chain uses TRBV20-1 with TRBJ1-1, with a possible D match to TRBD1 (6 bases). The V end was cut by 5 bases, the J end by 10 bases, with 11 bases between. The CDR3 is 10 residues long. Germline values: CDR1 DFQATT, CDR2 SNEGSKA (reference sequence).

The CDR3 sequence is CASSLPGQGSEQYF. The DNA of the CDR3 is TGTGCCAGCAGCCTACCGGGACAGGGGAGCGAGCAGTACTTC. This chain links TRBV7-2 with TRBJ2-7, with 10 bases identical to TRBD1. Germline CDR1 is SGHTA and CDR2 is FQGNSA. V gave up 5 bases and J gave up 6 bases; unmatched junction bases: 7. This CDR3 has 14 amino acids. The complete variable domain, with remaining parts taken from reference TRBV7-2 and TRBJ2-7, reads GAGVSQSPSNKVTEKGKDVELRCDPISGHTALYWYRQSLGQGLEFLIYFQGNSAPDKSGLPSDRFSAERTGGSVSTLTIQRTQQEDSAVYLCASSLPGQGSEQYFGPGTRLTVT.

This clone came up a few times. The chain recombines TRBV28 with TRBJ1-5; D gene unclear. V shed 3 bases and J shed 7 bases, with 13 bases lying between them. CDR1 MDHEN and CDR2 SYDVKM come from the germline V gene. This CDR3 is built from 14 residues. In DNA form, the CDR3 reads TGTGCCAGCAGTTTTCGGTCGTTTCGCCAGCCCCAGCATTTT. It translates to CASSFRSFRQPQHF. Drawing the rest from reference TRBV28 and TRBJ1-5, the complete variable domain is DVKVTQSSRYLVKRTGEKVFLECVQDMDHENMFWYRQDPGLGLRLIYFSYDVKMKEKGDIPEGYSVSREKKERFSLILESASTNQTSMYLCASSFRSFRQPQHFGDGTRLSIL.